The TCR beta chain described here comes from a study of blood T cell repertoires in COVID-19. Across the whole study: Sources were T cells, B-cell-depleted T cells, or PBMCs; the material itself was cDNA or gDNA.

Assay: immunoSEQ multiplex PCR; the TCRdb copy retains only in-frame clones and omits some. The repertoire consists of roughly 230,000 clones, with approximately 81% occurring once and the leading ten covering about 7%. The CDR3 spans 13 residues. CDR1 is MNHEY, CDR2 SVGEGT, per germline. V shed 4 bases and J 4 bases; nucleotides not matched to a gene: 2. This clone has more than one count but fewer than ten. Membership in each cohort depended on participant-reported clinical history. Those designated as exposed participants met a COVID-19 case within 2 weeks before study entry. This chain joins TRBV6-2 or TRBV6-3 and TRBJ1-1, with 8 bases matching TRBD1. The sample comprised PBMCs or T cells enriched from blood (not recorded which). The sequence was obtained from a woman in her fifties or sixties who had been exposed to COVID-19. The chain's CDR3 is CASSFTGGTEAFF. CDR3 in DNA: TGTGCCAGCAGTTTCACAGGGGGCACTGAAGCTTTCTTT.